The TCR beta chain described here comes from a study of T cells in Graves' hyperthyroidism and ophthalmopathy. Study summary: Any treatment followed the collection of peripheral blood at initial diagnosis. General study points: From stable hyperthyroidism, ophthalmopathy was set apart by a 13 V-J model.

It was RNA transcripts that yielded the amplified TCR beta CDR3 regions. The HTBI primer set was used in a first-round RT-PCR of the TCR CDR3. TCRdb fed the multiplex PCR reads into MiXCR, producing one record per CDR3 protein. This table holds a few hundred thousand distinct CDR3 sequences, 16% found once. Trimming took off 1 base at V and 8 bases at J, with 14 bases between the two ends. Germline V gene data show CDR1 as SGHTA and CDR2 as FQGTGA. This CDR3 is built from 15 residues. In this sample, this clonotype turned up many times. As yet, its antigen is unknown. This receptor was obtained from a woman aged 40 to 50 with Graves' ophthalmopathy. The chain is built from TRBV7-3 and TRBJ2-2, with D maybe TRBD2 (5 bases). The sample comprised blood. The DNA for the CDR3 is TGTGCCAGCAGCTTAAGAGGGATGCCCTTAGGGGAGCTGTTTTTT. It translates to CASSLRGMPLGELFF.